This T cell receptor (beta chain) was obtained from a study of Graves' ophthalmopathy and Graves' hyperthyroidism listed by TCRdb under 2018. Background for the entire study: Peripheral blood was collected at initial diagnosis, prior to any treatment. The 75 to 100 discovery patients were divided at random into training and test sets in a 7:3 ratio. To explore V-J signatures that separate ophthalmopathy from hyperthyroidism, a discovery set of about 96 patients was enrolled, consisting of under 50 with ophthalmopathy and around 57 with stable hyperthyroidism. The study used TCR beta repertoire signatures to distinguish Graves' ophthalmopathy from Graves' hyperthyroidism and to predict progression to ophthalmopathy. In total, 135 blood samples were TCR-sequenced: fewer than 50 ophthalmopathy, some 75 hyperthyroidism and roughly 17 hyperthyroidism-to-ophthalmopathy patients. For independent validation, a separate cohort was made up of approximately 19 hyperthyroidism patients plus 17 patients who later progressed from hyperthyroidism to ophthalmopathy. Following sampling, methimazole starting at 30 mg daily was administered to hyperthyroidism patients, and high-dose intravenous methylprednisolone was administered to ophthalmopathy patients. T-cell repertoires of thyroid tissue and blood were compared in about 6 hyperthyroidism patients. General study outcomes and caveats: Sample size was not statistically predetermined, and group allocation was not concealed from the investigators. Ophthalmopathy was separated from stable hyperthyroidism by the 13-signature model with 85% to 90% sensitivity and around 81% specificity in cross-validation and with 80%/75% in the test set. In validation, the model predicted ophthalmopathy progression with 55% to 71% sensitivity and 72.22% specificity; more than ten predicted patients were CT-confirmed with GO in a median of approximately six months. Most expanded thyroid clonotypes with a frequency above 0.001 also appeared in blood, which suggests that blood repertoires may reflect the immune response in the thyroid.

This clonotype was seen ten or more times. Its antigen is not yet known. No much larger clonotype is one base removed from it; base qualities were not supplied. Including cysteine and phenylalanine, the CDR3 has 14 amino acids. Only the CDR3 region is kept as DNA, spanning 42 bases read in frame from base 1. CDR1 SNHLY and CDR2 FYNNEI were looked up in the germline V gene. V is clipped by 3 bases and J by 0 bases, and the sequence between their germline boundaries is 9 bases long. Stable hyperthyroidism was defined as no progression to ophthalmopathy within 18 months of follow-up. The hyperthyroidism patients were 18 to 65 years old and newly diagnosed, with a disease duration of less than 2 months. Patients with other autoimmune diseases, uncontrolled infections, pregnancy or lactation were excluded. Diagnosis was based on clinical symptoms, serum thyroxine, TRAb, thyroid ultrasound and orbital computed tomography. Using Ficoll-Paque density gradient centrifugation, PBMCs were isolated from 9.5 to 10 ml of fresh peripheral blood. Total RNA was extracted using Trizol reagent, and RNA quality was checked on an Agilent 2100 Bioanalyzer.

For repertoire sequencing, the TCR beta CDR3 regions were amplified from RNA transcripts. The first round of RT-PCR was done with HTBI primers and the Qiagen OneStep RT-PCR kit, and was followed by a second round of multiplex PCR, then size selection and purification. Libraries were sequenced on an Illumina HiSeq2000 using paired-end 100 bp reads. The original methods were these. Reads were processed with SOAPnuke, discarding reads with adapters, uncalled bases, mean Phred below 15, or no exact constant-primer or identifier match. High-quality paired reads were merged with COPE v1.2.5. Each unique nucleotide sequence was defined as a clonotype, and clonotypes were aligned to IMGT TRB V, D and J references with MiTCR v1.1. The analysis was limited to V-J combinations with a frequency above 0.0001, which together covered approximately 99% of the repertoires. A TCR clonal expansion and chaos score per V-J combination was defined as the ratio of F50 clonal expansion to chaos observed in the TCRdist matrix. Welch's t-statistics and random forest were used to reduce the features to 10 to 15 V-J combinations, which were then used as input to a naive Bayes classifier. The similarity between thyroid and blood repertoires was quantified using the Morisita-Horn index. The raw public reads went through TCRdb reprocessing: fastp at Q25, MiXCR clone calling, in-frame beta chains kept. Rows merge per CDR3 protein into single entries with the most common DNA and genes. What appears here as the V and J calls and clone size reflects TCRdb's work, not the paper's. The sample data list roughly 400,000 distinct CDR3 sequences, and 15% of these were observed just once. The top ten hold roughly 7% of the sample.

Material for sequencing was peripheral blood. The receptor's source is a woman under 30 with stable Graves' hyperthyroidism. Donor details come from another sample of the same person, matched by shared clones. The chain joins TRBV2 to TRBJ2-7, and perhaps TRBD2 as D gene, on 6 matching bases. The nucleotide sequence is TGTGCCAGCAGTGAGGGACTGCCCTCCTACGAGCAGTACTTC. Its coded protein is CASSEGLPSYEQYF.